The TCR beta chain under discussion was sequenced for a study of blood T cells in healthy people across ages. This clonotype has more than one count but fewer than ten. Looked up from germline, CDR1 is SQVTM and CDR2 is ANQGSEA. V was shortened by 7 bases and J by 5 bases, with 9 bases between the two germline ends. The CDR3 runs to 11 residues. Each sample yielded at least 6 million isolated PBMCs. It was with a sample-barcoded 5' primer and a J-beta primer mix that a second PCR of about 6 to 12 cycles was run. TCRdb re-analysed the 5' RACE reads in MiXCR, keeping a single row per CDR3 protein. The sample comprises around 2 million distinct CDR3 sequences, about two fifths of which are singletons, and 23% rests with the top ten.

The sequence derives from a human donor in good health. The chain combines TRBV29-1 with TRBJ2-1; D call uncertain. The material sequenced was blood. This chain's CDR3 is CSASFHNEQFF. The DNA of the CDR3 is TGCAGCGCCTCTTTCCACAATGAGCAGTTCTTC.